This is a list of T cell receptor beta chains from one sample in a study of neurological immune-mediated disorders. TCRdb redid the calling of the 5' RACE reads with MiXCR, one entry per CDR3 protein. The sample lists fewer than 25,000 distinct CDR3 sequences, 8.5% to 12% occurring once. Input material: PBMCs. The receptor set was obtained from an older woman with HTLV-1-associated myelopathy (HAM/TSP). CDR3s include the opening cysteine and the closing phenylalanine or tryptophan. The order of the fields is V gene, clone size, D gene, J gene, CDR3 protein, CDR3 DNA. D genes are given only for firm matches. Where a row states a size, it is once, few, many or the class of an expanded clone; other rows omit it.

v_gene: TRBV2; abundance: many; d_gene: -; j_gene: TRBJ2-5; CDR3aa: CASMPGGGTQYF; CDR3nt: TGTGCCAGCATGCCAGGGGGAGGGACCCAGTACTTC
v_gene: TRBV6-6; abundance: many; d_gene: -; j_gene: TRBJ2-1; CDR3aa: CASSYTRPGRNNEQFF; CDR3nt: TGTGCCAGCAGTTACACGCGTCCAGGCAGGAACAATGAGCAGTTCTTC
v_gene: TRBV5-1; abundance: medium-sized; d_gene: -; j_gene: TRBJ1-5; CDR3aa: CASSLAGNQPQHF; CDR3nt: TGCGCCAGCAGCTTGGCAGGGAATCAGCCCCAGCATTTT
v_gene: TRBV7-9; abundance: -; d_gene: TRBD2; j_gene: TRBJ2-1; CDR3aa: CATSGRLAGGPIPYNEQFF; CDR3nt: TGTGCCACCAGCGGAAGACTAGCGGGGGGCCCGATACCCTACAATGAGCAGTTCTTC
v_gene: TRBV3-1; abundance: many; d_gene: TRBD2; j_gene: TRBJ2-3; CDR3aa: CASSGLAGELGTDTQYF; CDR3nt: TGTGCCAGCAGCGGACTAGCGGGGGAGCTCGGCACAGATACGCAGTATTTT
v_gene: TRBV5-5; abundance: -; d_gene: -; j_gene: TRBJ2-1; CDR3aa: CASSLSRWSYNEQFF; CDR3nt: TGTGCCAGCAGCTTAAGCCGCTGGTCCTACAATGAGCAGTTCTTC
v_gene: TRBV5-1; abundance: medium-sized; d_gene: TRBD1; j_gene: TRBJ2-3; CDR3aa: CASSSQTGRSTDTQYF; CDR3nt: TGCGCCAGCAGCTCTCAGACAGGGCGTTCCACAGATACGCAGTATTTT
v_gene: TRBV7-8; abundance: many; d_gene: -; j_gene: TRBJ2-5; CDR3aa: CASSSRGRFETQYF; CDR3nt: TGTGCCAGCAGCTCGCGGGGGCGGTTTGAGACCCAGTACTTC
v_gene: TRBV5-1; abundance: many; d_gene: -; j_gene: TRBJ2-3; CDR3aa: CASIGGLSTDTQYF; CDR3nt: TGCGCCAGCATCGGCGGCCTCAGCACAGATACGCAGTATTTT
v_gene: TRBV5-1; abundance: large; d_gene: -; j_gene: TRBJ2-3; CDR3aa: CATQKGQFTDTQYF; CDR3nt: TGCGCCACCCAAAAAGGACAGTTCACAGATACGCAGTATTTT
v_gene: TRBV20-1; abundance: many; d_gene: -; j_gene: TRBJ1-2; CDR3aa: CSAPRIANYGYTF; CDR3nt: TGCAGTGCTCCCCGCATTGCTAACTATGGCTACACCTTC
v_gene: TRBV6-1; abundance: many; d_gene: -; j_gene: TRBJ2-1; CDR3aa: CASSDQGYNEQFF; CDR3nt: TGTGCCAGCAGTGACCAGGGGTACAATGAGCAGTTCTTC
v_gene: TRBV4-1; abundance: -; d_gene: -; j_gene: TRBJ2-1; CDR3aa: CASSHEIVSNEQFF; CDR3nt: TGCGCCAGCAGCCATGAGATAGTAAGCAATGAGCAGTTCTTC
v_gene: TRBV6-5; abundance: many; d_gene: TRBD2; j_gene: TRBJ2-5; CDR3aa: CASWTSGPQETQYF; CDR3nt: TGTGCCAGCTGGACTAGCGGGCCCCAAGAGACCCAGTACTTC
v_gene: TRBV2; abundance: many; d_gene: -; j_gene: TRBJ1-1; CDR3aa: CASSERGTEAFF; CDR3nt: TGTGCCAGCAGTGAACGGGGGACTGAAGCTTTCTTT
v_gene: TRBV20-1; abundance: -; d_gene: -; j_gene: TRBJ1-3; CDR3aa: CGAGVTGNTIYF; CDR3nt: TGCGGGGCGGGGGTTACTGGAAACACCATATATTTT
v_gene: TRBV5-1; abundance: many; d_gene: -; j_gene: TRBJ2-1; CDR3aa: CASTWGGGGHNEQFF; CDR3nt: TGCGCCAGCACCTGGGGCGGGGGCGGACACAATGAGCAGTTCTTC
v_gene: TRBV2; abundance: many; d_gene: TRBD1; j_gene: TRBJ2-7; CDR3aa: CASSDRTGNYDEQYF; CDR3nt: TGTGCCAGCAGTGACCGGACAGGGAATTATGACGAGCAGTACTTC
v_gene: TRBV20-1; abundance: medium-sized; d_gene: TRBD2; j_gene: TRBJ2-1; CDR3aa: CSAESVGGSSYNEQFF; CDR3nt: TGCAGTGCAGAGTCTGTGGGGGGGAGCTCCTACAATGAGCAGTTCTTC
v_gene: TRBV20-1; abundance: many; d_gene: -; j_gene: TRBJ2-5; CDR3aa: CSAITTETQYF; CDR3nt: TGCAGTGCTATAACTACAGAGACCCAGTACTTC
v_gene: TRBV5-6; abundance: many; d_gene: TRBD1; j_gene: TRBJ1-2; CDR3aa: CASRRTGQEYGYTF; CDR3nt: TGTGCCAGCAGGAGGACAGGGCAGGAGTATGGCTACACCTTC
v_gene: TRBV5-5; abundance: many; d_gene: -; j_gene: TRBJ1-2; CDR3aa: CASRQERNYGYTF; CDR3nt: TGTGCCAGCAGACAGGAGAGGAACTATGGCTACACCTTC
v_gene: TRBV6-4; abundance: many; d_gene: TRBD2; j_gene: TRBJ2-1; CDR3aa: CASSPSGGGIYNEQFF; CDR3nt: TGTGCCAGCAGTCCAAGCGGGGGGGGAATCTACAATGAGCAGTTCTTC
v_gene: TRBV20-1; abundance: few; d_gene: TRBD2; j_gene: TRBJ2-1; CDR3aa: CSARDPFPRGLAGDGEQFF; CDR3nt: TGCAGTGCTAGAGATCCTTTCCCTCGAGGACTAGCGGGGGACGGTGAGCAGTTCTTC
v_gene: TRBV20-1; abundance: many; d_gene: -; j_gene: TRBJ1-5; CDR3aa: CSARATAWATNQPQHF; CDR3nt: TGCAGTGCTAGAGCCACCGCCTGGGCTACCAATCAGCCCCAGCATTTT
v_gene: TRBV6-2/TRBV6-3; abundance: many; d_gene: -; j_gene: TRBJ1-6; CDR3aa: CASRRRDYNSPLHF; CDR3nt: TGTGCCAGCAGGCGGAGGGATTATAATTCACCCCTCCACTTT
v_gene: TRBV5-6; abundance: many; d_gene: TRBD2; j_gene: TRBJ2-1; CDR3aa: CASKGLAGGHNEQFF; CDR3nt: TGTGCCAGCAAAGGACTAGCGGGGGGGCACAATGAGCAGTTCTTC
v_gene: TRBV30; abundance: many; d_gene: -; j_gene: TRBJ2-4; CDR3aa: CAWSVRVSPKNIQYF; CDR3nt: TGTGCCTGGAGTGTGCGGGTTAGCCCCAAAAACATTCAGTACTTC
v_gene: TRBV6-5; abundance: many; d_gene: -; j_gene: TRBJ2-7; CDR3aa: CASARTNYEQYF; CDR3nt: TGTGCCAGCGCCCGGACAAATTACGAGCAGTACTTC
v_gene: TRBV20-1; abundance: many; d_gene: TRBD2; j_gene: TRBJ2-3; CDR3aa: CSARQSGTRRPDTQYF; CDR3nt: TGCAGTGCTAGACAATCCGGGACTAGACGGCCAGATACGCAGTATTTT
v_gene: TRBV29-1; abundance: many; d_gene: -; j_gene: TRBJ1-2; CDR3aa: CSVETPGGGYTF; CDR3nt: TGCAGCGTTGAAACCCCCGGCGGGGGCTACACCTTC
v_gene: TRBV7-8; abundance: -; d_gene: -; j_gene: TRBJ2-6; CDR3aa: CASSPGAAGTYSGANVLTF; CDR3nt: TGTGCCAGCAGCCCCGGTGCGGCGGGGACTTACTCTGGGGCCAACGTCCTGACTTTC
v_gene: TRBV20-1; abundance: -; d_gene: -; j_gene: TRBJ1-6; CDR3aa: CSARPDEGSPLHF; CDR3nt: TGCAGTGCCAGACCAGACGAAGGCTCACCCCTCCACTTT
v_gene: TRBV7-3; abundance: many; d_gene: TRBD1; j_gene: TRBJ2-1; CDR3aa: CASSSQGAGEQFF; CDR3nt: TGTGCCAGCAGCTCACAGGGGGCCGGTGAGCAGTTCTTC
v_gene: TRBV7-9; abundance: -; d_gene: -; j_gene: TRBJ2-7; CDR3aa: CASSLALGDVPEQYF; CDR3nt: TGTGCCAGCAGCTTAGCCCTGGGGGACGTTCCCGAGCAGTACTTC
v_gene: TRBV30; abundance: many; d_gene: TRBD1; j_gene: TRBJ2-2; CDR3aa: CAWNLGQLNTGELFF; CDR3nt: TGTGCCTGGAATTTGGGACAGCTGAACACCGGGGAGCTGTTTTTT
v_gene: TRBV6-1; abundance: -; d_gene: TRBD1; j_gene: TRBJ2-1; CDR3aa: CASSGQGSSYNEQFF; CDR3nt: TGTGCCAGCAGTGGACAGGGGAGCTCCTACAATGAGCAGTTCTTC
v_gene: TRBV7-2; abundance: many; d_gene: TRBD2; j_gene: TRBJ2-1; CDR3aa: CASSLVGASGGPNEQFF; CDR3nt: TGTGCCAGCAGCTTAGTCGGTGCTAGCGGGGGGCCCAATGAGCAGTTCTTC
v_gene: TRBV4-2; abundance: many; d_gene: -; j_gene: TRBJ1-2; CDR3aa: CASSQAGGDWDGYTF; CDR3nt: TGTGCCAGCAGCCAAGCTGGGGGGGACTGGGATGGCTACACCTTC
v_gene: TRBV20-1; abundance: many; d_gene: -; j_gene: TRBJ1-4; CDR3aa: CSASQSGTPEKLFF; CDR3nt: TGCAGTGCTAGTCAATCAGGGACTCCTGAAAAACTGTTTTTT
v_gene: TRBV5-1; abundance: many; d_gene: -; j_gene: TRBJ2-5; CDR3aa: CASSPIPGLEETQYF; CDR3nt: TGCGCCAGCAGCCCTATTCCGGGATTAGAAGAGACCCAGTACTTC
v_gene: TRBV14; abundance: many; d_gene: -; j_gene: TRBJ2-7; CDR3aa: CASSPTRFSEQYF; CDR3nt: TGTGCCAGCAGCCCGACGAGGTTTAGCGAGCAGTACTTC
v_gene: TRBV29-1; abundance: many; d_gene: -; j_gene: TRBJ1-1; CDR3aa: CSVGEMDTEAFF; CDR3nt: TGCAGCGTTGGGGAAATGGACACTGAAGCTTTCTTT
v_gene: TRBV3-1; abundance: many; d_gene: -; j_gene: TRBJ1-3; CDR3aa: CASSQGILGLPSGNTIYF; CDR3nt: TGTGCCAGCAGCCAAGGCATCTTAGGACTTCCCTCTGGAAACACCATATATTTT
v_gene: TRBV5-1; abundance: many; d_gene: -; j_gene: TRBJ2-5; CDR3aa: CASRSTGNGETQYF; CDR3nt: TGCGCCAGCAGATCCACAGGGAATGGGGAGACCCAGTACTTC
v_gene: TRBV6-5; abundance: many; d_gene: TRBD1; j_gene: TRBJ2-1; CDR3aa: CASSYTGGSEQFF; CDR3nt: TGTGCCAGCAGTTATACAGGGGGCAGTGAGCAGTTCTTC
v_gene: TRBV12-3/TRBV12-4; abundance: -; d_gene: TRBD2; j_gene: TRBJ2-7; CDR3aa: CASRQRGGLDEQYF; CDR3nt: TGTGCCAGCAGACAACGGGGGGGCCTTGACGAGCAGTACTTC
v_gene: TRBV5-1; abundance: many; d_gene: TRBD2; j_gene: TRBJ2-1; CDR3aa: CASSPRTSGGAAHEQFF; CDR3nt: TGCGCCAGCAGCCCAAGGACTAGCGGGGGGGCGGCCCATGAGCAGTTCTTC
v_gene: TRBV6-1; abundance: many; d_gene: -; j_gene: TRBJ1-2; CDR3aa: CASSPQKGNGYTF; CDR3nt: TGTGCCAGCAGTCCCCAGAAGGGCAATGGCTACACCTTC
v_gene: TRBV5-1; abundance: many; d_gene: TRBD2; j_gene: TRBJ2-2; CDR3aa: CASSFSAGGTGELFF; CDR3nt: TGCGCCAGCAGCTTCTCGGCGGGGGGGACCGGGGAGCTGTTTTTT
v_gene: TRBV29-1; abundance: -; d_gene: TRBD1; j_gene: TRBJ2-7; CDR3aa: CVEGQGAYEQYF; CDR3nt: TGCGTTGAGGGACAGGGTGCTTACGAGCAGTACTTC
v_gene: TRBV7-6; abundance: many; d_gene: -; j_gene: TRBJ2-7; CDR3aa: CASSPSGMYEQYF; CDR3nt: TGTGCCAGCAGCCCCAGTGGTATGTACGAGCAGTACTTC
v_gene: TRBV5-1; abundance: -; d_gene: TRBD1; j_gene: TRBJ1-1; CDR3aa: CASSLWDSGTEAFF; CDR3nt: TGCGCCAGCAGCCTGTGGGACAGCGGCACTGAAGCTTTCTTT